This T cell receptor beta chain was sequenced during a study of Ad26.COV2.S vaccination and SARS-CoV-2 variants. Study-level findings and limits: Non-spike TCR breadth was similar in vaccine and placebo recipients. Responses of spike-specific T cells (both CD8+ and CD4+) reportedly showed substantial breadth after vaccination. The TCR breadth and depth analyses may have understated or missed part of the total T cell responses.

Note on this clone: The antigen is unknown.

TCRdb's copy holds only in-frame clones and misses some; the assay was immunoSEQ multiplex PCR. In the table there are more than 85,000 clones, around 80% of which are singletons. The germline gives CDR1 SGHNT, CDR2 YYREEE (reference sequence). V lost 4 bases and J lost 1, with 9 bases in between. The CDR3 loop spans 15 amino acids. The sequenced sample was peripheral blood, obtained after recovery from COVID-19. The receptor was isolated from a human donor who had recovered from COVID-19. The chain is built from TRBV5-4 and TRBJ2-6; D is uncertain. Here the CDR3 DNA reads TGTGCCAGCAGCCTTCCCTGGTCTGGGGCCAACGTCCTGACTTTC. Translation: CASSLPWSGANVLTF. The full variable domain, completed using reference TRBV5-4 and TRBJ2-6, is ETGVTQSPTHLIKTRGQQVTLRCSSQSGHNTVSWYQQALGQGPQFIFQYYREEENGRGNFPPRFSGLQFPNYSSELNVNALELDDSALYLCASSLPWSGANVLTFGAGSRLTVL.